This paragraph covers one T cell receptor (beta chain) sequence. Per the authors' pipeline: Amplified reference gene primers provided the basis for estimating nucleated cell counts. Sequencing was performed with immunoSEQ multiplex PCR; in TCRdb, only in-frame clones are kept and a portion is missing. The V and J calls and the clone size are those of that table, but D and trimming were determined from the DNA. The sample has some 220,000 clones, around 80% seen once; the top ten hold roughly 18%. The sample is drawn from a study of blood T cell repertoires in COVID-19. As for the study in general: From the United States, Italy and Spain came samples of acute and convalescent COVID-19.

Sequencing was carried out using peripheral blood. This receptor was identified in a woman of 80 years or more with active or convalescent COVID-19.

In DNA form, the CDR3 reads TGTGCCAGCTCACCGGACAGGGAAATCTCAACTGAAGCTTTCTTT. This gives the protein CASSPDREISTEAFF. The chain employs TRBV18 and TRBJ1-1; 8 bases fit TRBD1. The trim removed 3 bases at V and 5 bases at J, leaving 8 bases unmatched. Germline values: CDR1 KGHSH, CDR2 LQKENI. The CDR3 has 15 residues. The full variable domain, completed using reference TRBV18 and TRBJ1-1, is NAGVMQNPRHLVRRRGQEARLRCSPMKGHSHVYWYRQLPEEGLKFMVYLQKENIIDESGMPKERFSAEFPKEGPSILRIQQVVRGDSAAYFCASSPDREISTEAFFGQGTRLTVV.